This section outlines one TCR beta chain sequence together with its context. Its specificity is unknown. These data belong to a study of cytomegalovirus exposure and HLA in healthy donors. Regarding the study as a whole: In a later analysis, V- and J-gene trimming of beta chains associated with a DCLRE1C missense variant, replicated independently. TCR association rates varied by HLA locus in a later analysis, with DRB1 highest and HLA-C lowest. Sequencing probably produced one cluster of sequence variants that were highly shared. Among TCR beta chains of equal frequency, HLA-associated ones were more clonally expanded in a later analysis.

With 60 Vbeta and 13 Jbeta primers, the PCR was carried out. Profiling relied on immunoSEQ multiplex PCR, and the TCRdb table lists in-frame clones only, not all of them. This repertoire shows approximately 180,000 clones, over 75% found once; its top ten account for around 0.21%. CDR1 and CDR2 from the germline V gene are SGHNT and YYREEE (reference sequence). The CDR3 covers 14 residues. V was shortened by 2 bases and J by 3 bases, with 11 bases between the two germline ends. The receptor was derived from a girl under three years old in good health and CMV-seronegative. The material sequenced was PBMCs. This sequence joins TRBV5-4 and TRBJ1-2; D ambiguous. The CDR3 nucleotides read TGTGCCAGCAGCTTCTCTCCGGGAGACTATGGCTACACCTTC. It encodes CASSFSPGDYGYTF.